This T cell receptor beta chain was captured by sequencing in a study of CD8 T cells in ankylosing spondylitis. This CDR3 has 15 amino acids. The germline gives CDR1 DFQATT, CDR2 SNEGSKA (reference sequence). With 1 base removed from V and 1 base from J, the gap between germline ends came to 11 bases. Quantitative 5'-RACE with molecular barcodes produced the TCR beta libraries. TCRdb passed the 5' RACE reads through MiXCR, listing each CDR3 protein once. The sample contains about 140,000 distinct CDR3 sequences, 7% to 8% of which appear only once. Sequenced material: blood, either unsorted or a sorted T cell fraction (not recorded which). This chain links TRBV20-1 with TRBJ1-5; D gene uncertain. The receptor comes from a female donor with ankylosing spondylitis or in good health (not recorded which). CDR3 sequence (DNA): TGCAGTGCTAGAGTTACAGAAGGAAGCAATCAGCCCCAGCATTTT. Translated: CSARVTEGSNQPQHF.